This is a list of T cell receptor beta chains from one sample in a study of blood T cell repertoires in COVID-19. Some clones are missing from TCRdb's copy, which holds only in-frame ones; the method was immunoSEQ multiplex PCR. Of about 370,000 clones listed, approximately 88% are singletons. Sequenced sample: peripheral blood. The receptor source for this set is a woman in her thirties with COVID-19, enrolled during active disease. The CDR3 runs from the conserved cysteine through the conserved F or W. A D gene is named only where the DNA matches it firmly. Size is stated for part of the rows, as once, few or many counts, or as a class when the clone is expanded.

clone size: -; J gene: TRBJ1-4; CDR3 length: 17; D gene: -; V gene: TRBV5-6; CDR3 DNA: TGTGCCAGCAGCCCGTTGGGGGGACTGGCAACTAATGAAAAACTGTTTTTT; CDR3 protein: CASSPLGGLATNEKLFF
clone size: -; J gene: TRBJ1-1; CDR3 length: 12; D gene: -; V gene: TRBV6-2/TRBV6-3; CDR3 DNA: TGTGCCAGCAGCCTACAGGGTGGTGAAGCTTTCTTT; CDR3 protein: CASSLQGGEAFF
clone size: -; J gene: TRBJ1-1; CDR3 length: 15; D gene: TRBD1; V gene: TRBV28; CDR3 DNA: TGTGCCAGCAGTTCTCGACAGGGACTGAACACTGAAGCTTTCTTT; CDR3 protein: CASSSRQGLNTEAFF
clone size: -; J gene: TRBJ2-5; CDR3 length: 16; D gene: -; V gene: TRBV28; CDR3 DNA: TGTGCCAGCAGTCCCCCCGGGGAGGCACAGGTTTATCGGAAGTACTTC; CDR3 protein: CASSPPGEAQVYRKYF
clone size: -; J gene: TRBJ1-6; CDR3 length: 17; D gene: TRBD1; V gene: TRBV5-1; CDR3 DNA: TGCGCCAGCCGGGGGCAGGACAGGGGTTCCTATAATTCACCCCTCCACTTT; CDR3 protein: CASRGQDRGSYNSPLHF
clone size: once; J gene: TRBJ1-6; CDR3 length: 15; D gene: -; V gene: TRBV27; CDR3 DNA: TGTGCCAGCGGTACCCTGGGGGCTTCTAATTCACCCCTCCACTTT; CDR3 protein: CASGTLGASNSPLHF
clone size: -; J gene: TRBJ1-1; CDR3 length: 17; D gene: -; V gene: TRBV3-1/TRBV3-2; CDR3 DNA: TGTGCCAGCAGCCAAGATCCGGCAGGGCGCCGGAACACTGAAGCTTTCTTT; CDR3 protein: CASSQDPAGRRNTEAFF
clone size: few; J gene: TRBJ1-4; CDR3 length: 15; D gene: -; V gene: TRBV7-2; CDR3 DNA: TGTGCCAGCAGCGTCGGGAGGGCCCCGGATGAAAAACTGTTTTTT; CDR3 protein: CASSVGRAPDEKLFF
clone size: once; J gene: TRBJ1-2; CDR3 length: 13; D gene: -; V gene: TRBV3-1/TRBV3-2; CDR3 DNA: TGTGCCAGCAGCCAAGACCAGGGGAGAAGCTACACCTTC; CDR3 protein: CASSQDQGRSYTF
clone size: -; J gene: TRBJ2-2; CDR3 length: 15; D gene: -; V gene: TRBV10-3; CDR3 DNA: TGTGCCATCATGGGTCAGGGGCATAACACCGGGGAGCTGTTTTTT; CDR3 protein: CAIMGQGHNTGELFF
clone size: -; J gene: TRBJ2-3; CDR3 length: 15; D gene: TRBD2; V gene: TRBV19; CDR3 DNA: TGTGCCAGTAGCCGGACTAGCGGAACTACAGATACGCAGTATTTT; CDR3 protein: CASSRTSGTTDTQYF
clone size: -; J gene: TRBJ2-2; CDR3 length: 16; D gene: TRBD2; V gene: TRBV5-4; CDR3 DNA: TGTGCCAGCAGCTTGGTGGGACTAGCAGCCACCGGGGAGCTGTTTTTT; CDR3 protein: CASSLVGLAATGELFF
clone size: -; J gene: TRBJ2-1; CDR3 length: 16; D gene: TRBD2; V gene: TRBV10-3; CDR3 DNA: TGTGCCATCAGTGCGGGACTAGCGGGAGCCTACAATGAGCAGTTCTTC; CDR3 protein: CAISAGLAGAYNEQFF
clone size: -; J gene: TRBJ1-5; CDR3 length: 15; D gene: -; V gene: TRBV2; CDR3 DNA: TGTGCCAGCAGTGAAGCGCTCGTTGGCTTCGTTTCCCAGCATTTT; CDR3 protein: CASSEALVGFVSQHF
clone size: -; J gene: TRBJ1-5; CDR3 length: 14; D gene: TRBD1; V gene: TRBV2; CDR3 DNA: TGTGCCAGCAGTAGAGACAGGGGCTATCAGCCCCAGCATTTT; CDR3 protein: CASSRDRGYQPQHF
clone size: -; J gene: TRBJ1-5; CDR3 length: 15; D gene: -; V gene: TRBV5-1; CDR3 DNA: TGCGCCAGCAGCTTGGAGGGCAGGGATGGCCAGCCCCAGCATTTT; CDR3 protein: CASSLEGRDGQPQHF
clone size: -; J gene: TRBJ2-1; CDR3 length: 15; D gene: TRBD2; V gene: TRBV4-2; CDR3 DNA: TGTGCCAGCAGCCTCGCGGGGGGAAGTTGGGATGAGCAGTTCTTC; CDR3 protein: CASSLAGGSWDEQFF
clone size: -; J gene: TRBJ1-2; CDR3 length: 17; D gene: -; V gene: TRBV7-2; CDR3 DNA: TGTGCCAGCAGCCCGCGAAACTACAGGAATCTTCCCTCTGGCTACACCTTC; CDR3 protein: CASSPRNYRNLPSGYTF
clone size: -; J gene: TRBJ1-5; CDR3 length: 14; D gene: -; V gene: TRBV3-1/TRBV3-2; CDR3 DNA: TGTGCCAGCAGCCAAGGAGGGAGGGGTCAGCCCCAGCATTTT; CDR3 protein: CASSQGGRGQPQHF
clone size: -; J gene: TRBJ1-2; CDR3 length: 16; D gene: -; V gene: TRBV7-9; CDR3 DNA: TGTGCCAGCAGCGTAGGTTCAGGGGTAAATAACTATGGCTACACCTTC; CDR3 protein: CASSVGSGVNNYGYTF
clone size: once; J gene: TRBJ1-1; CDR3 length: 17; D gene: TRBD1; V gene: TRBV30; CDR3 DNA: TGTGCCTGGAGTGTACTAGGACAGGGGGCGATGGACACTGAAGCTTTCTTT; CDR3 protein: CAWSVLGQGAMDTEAFF
clone size: once; J gene: TRBJ2-1; CDR3 length: 18; D gene: -; V gene: TRBV6-2/TRBV6-3; CDR3 DNA: TGTGCCAGCAGTTACTCGGGGGAGACTAGTGGCGTATACAATGAGCAGTTCTTC; CDR3 protein: CASSYSGETSGVYNEQFF
clone size: -; J gene: TRBJ1-2; CDR3 length: 14; D gene: -; V gene: TRBV19; CDR3 DNA: TGTGCCAGTAGTGTCGGAGGCTATAACTATGGCTACACCTTC; CDR3 protein: CASSVGGYNYGYTF
clone size: few; J gene: TRBJ1-2; CDR3 length: 13; D gene: TRBD1; V gene: TRBV12-3/TRBV12-4; CDR3 DNA: TGTGCCAGCAGGGGACAGGGTAACTATGGCTACACCTTC; CDR3 protein: CASRGQGNYGYTF
clone size: -; J gene: TRBJ2-6; CDR3 length: 18; D gene: TRBD2; V gene: TRBV5-1; CDR3 DNA: TGCGCCAGCAGCCCGGCCGGGACTAGCATTGGTGGGGCCAACGTCCTGACTTTC; CDR3 protein: CASSPAGTSIGGANVLTF
clone size: -; J gene: TRBJ2-5; CDR3 length: 14; D gene: -; V gene: TRBV5-1; CDR3 DNA: TGCGCCAGCAGCTTGTTAGGGAGCGGGGAGACCCAGTACTTC; CDR3 protein: CASSLLGSGETQYF